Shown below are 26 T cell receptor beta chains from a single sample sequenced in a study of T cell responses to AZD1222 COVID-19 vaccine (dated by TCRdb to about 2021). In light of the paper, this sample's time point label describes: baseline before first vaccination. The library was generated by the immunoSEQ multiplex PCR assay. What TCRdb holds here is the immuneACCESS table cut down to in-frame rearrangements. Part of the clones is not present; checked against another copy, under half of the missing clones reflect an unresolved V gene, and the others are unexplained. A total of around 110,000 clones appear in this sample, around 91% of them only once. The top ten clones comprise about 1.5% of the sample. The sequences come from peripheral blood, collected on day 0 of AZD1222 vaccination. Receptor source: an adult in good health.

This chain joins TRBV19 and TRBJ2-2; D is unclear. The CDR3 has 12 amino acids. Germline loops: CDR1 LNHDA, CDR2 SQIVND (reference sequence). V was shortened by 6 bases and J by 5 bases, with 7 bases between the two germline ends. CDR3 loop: CASRPMTGELFF. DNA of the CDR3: TGTGCCAGTAGGCCCATGACCGGGGAGCTGTTTTTT.

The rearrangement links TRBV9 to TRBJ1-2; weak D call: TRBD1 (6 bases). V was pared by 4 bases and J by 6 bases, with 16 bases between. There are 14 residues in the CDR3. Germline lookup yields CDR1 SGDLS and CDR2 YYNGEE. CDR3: CASSSGGDTNGYTF. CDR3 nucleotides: TGTGCCAGCAGCAGTGGGGGGGACACAAATGGCTACACCTTC.

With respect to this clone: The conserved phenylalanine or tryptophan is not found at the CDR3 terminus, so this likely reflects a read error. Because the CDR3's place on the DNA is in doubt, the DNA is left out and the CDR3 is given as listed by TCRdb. Here the CDR3 reads CASGGRPSVD. J is TRBJ1-1 and V is TRBV6-6; TRBD1 reflects the table's D call only, with no check against the DNA. Germline-derived CDR1 and CDR2 are MNHNY and SVGAGI (reference sequence). The CDR3 is 10 amino acids long, termini counted.

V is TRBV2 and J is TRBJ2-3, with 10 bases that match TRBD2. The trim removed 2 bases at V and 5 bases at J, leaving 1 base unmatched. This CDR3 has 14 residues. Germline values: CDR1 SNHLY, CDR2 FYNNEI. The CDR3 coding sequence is TGTGCCAGCAGTGAAAGGACTAGCGGAGATACGCAGTATTTT. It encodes CASSERTSGDTQYF.

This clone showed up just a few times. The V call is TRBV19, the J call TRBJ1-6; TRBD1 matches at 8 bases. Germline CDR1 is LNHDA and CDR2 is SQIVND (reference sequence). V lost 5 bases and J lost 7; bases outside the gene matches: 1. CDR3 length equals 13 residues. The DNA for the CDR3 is TGTGCCAGTAGTCAGGGGGCGAATTCACCCCTCCACTTT. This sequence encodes CASSQGANSPLHF.

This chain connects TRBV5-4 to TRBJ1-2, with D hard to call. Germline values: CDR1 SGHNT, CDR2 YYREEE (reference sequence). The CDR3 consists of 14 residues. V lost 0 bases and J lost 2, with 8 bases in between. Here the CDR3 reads CASSLGSSNYGYTF. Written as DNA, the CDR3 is TGTGCCAGCAGCTTGGGGTCCAGCAACTATGGCTACACCTTC.

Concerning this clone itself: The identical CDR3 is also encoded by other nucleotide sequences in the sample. CDR3 nucleotide sequence: TGTGCCTGGAGTGTAACTGGCGGGGGAAACACCATATATTTT. Protein sequence: CAWSVTGGGNTIYF. The genes are TRBV30 and TRBJ1-3; D not resolved. The V end lost 0 bases, the J end lost 4 bases, and 10 bases lay between the germline ends. This CDR3 contains 14 residues. The germline gives CDR1 GTSNPN, CDR2 SVGIG (reference sequence).

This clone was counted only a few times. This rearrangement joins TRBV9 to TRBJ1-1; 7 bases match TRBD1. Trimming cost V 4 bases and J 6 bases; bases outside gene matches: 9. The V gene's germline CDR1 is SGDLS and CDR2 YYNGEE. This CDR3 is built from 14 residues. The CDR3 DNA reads TGTGCCAGCAGCCCAGACAGGGAAATGGCTGAAGCTTTCTTT. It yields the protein CASSPDREMAEAFF.

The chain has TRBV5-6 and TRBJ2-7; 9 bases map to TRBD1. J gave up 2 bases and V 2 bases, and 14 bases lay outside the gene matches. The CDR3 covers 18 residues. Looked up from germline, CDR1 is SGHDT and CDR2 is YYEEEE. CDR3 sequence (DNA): TGTGCCAGCAGCTTATCCGGGACAGGGTTAATCGGGACCTACGAGCAGTACGTC. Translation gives CASSLSGTGLIGTYEQYV.

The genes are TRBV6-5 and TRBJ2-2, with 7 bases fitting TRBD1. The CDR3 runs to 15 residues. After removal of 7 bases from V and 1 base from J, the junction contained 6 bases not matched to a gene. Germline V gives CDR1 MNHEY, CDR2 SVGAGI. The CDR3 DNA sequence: TGTGCCAGCAATGGGGACAGACTGAACACCGGGGAGCTGTTTTTT. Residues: CASNGDRLNTGELFF.

The CDR3 region is CASSEHGVGTDTQYF. The CDR3 DNA reads as TGTGCCAGCAGTGAACACGGTGTGGGCACAGATACGCAGTATTTT. The chain links TRBV2 to TRBJ2-3; unclear D gene. This CDR3 has 15 residues. Deletions cut 2 bases from V and 1 base from J, with 10 bases between. The germline gives CDR1 SNHLY, CDR2 FYNNEI.

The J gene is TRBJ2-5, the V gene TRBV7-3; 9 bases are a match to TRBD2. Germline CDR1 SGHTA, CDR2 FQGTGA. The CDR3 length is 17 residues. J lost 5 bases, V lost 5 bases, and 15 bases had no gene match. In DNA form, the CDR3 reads TGTGCCAGCAGCCCGACCTTTCCGGCGGGAGGGCGGGAGACCCAGTACTTC. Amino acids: CASSPTFPAGGRETQYF.

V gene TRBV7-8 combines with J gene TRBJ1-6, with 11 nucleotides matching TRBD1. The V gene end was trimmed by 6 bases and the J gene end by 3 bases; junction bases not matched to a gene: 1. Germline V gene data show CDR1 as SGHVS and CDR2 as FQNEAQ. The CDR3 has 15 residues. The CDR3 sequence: CASRGTGGYNSPLHF. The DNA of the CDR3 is TGTGCCAGCAGAGGGACAGGGGGCTATAATTCACCCCTCCACTTT.

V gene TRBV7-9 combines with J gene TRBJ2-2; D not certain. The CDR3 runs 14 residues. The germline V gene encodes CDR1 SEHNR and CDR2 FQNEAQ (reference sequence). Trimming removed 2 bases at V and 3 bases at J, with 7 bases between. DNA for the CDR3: TGTGCCAGCAGCTTAAACCACTACACCGGGGAGCTGTTTTTT. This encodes CASSLNHYTGELFF.

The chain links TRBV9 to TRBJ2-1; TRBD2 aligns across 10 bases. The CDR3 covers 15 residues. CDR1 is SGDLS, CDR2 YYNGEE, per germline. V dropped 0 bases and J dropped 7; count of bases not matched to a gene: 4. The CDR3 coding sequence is TGTGCCAGCAGCGTAGTAGCGGGAGGTTGGAATGAGCAGTTCTTC. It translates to CASSVVAGGWNEQFF. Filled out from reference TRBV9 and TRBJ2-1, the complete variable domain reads DSGVTQTPKHLITATGQRVTLRCSPRSGDLSVYWYQQSLDQGLQFLIQYYNGEERAKGNILERFSAQQFPDLHSELNLSSLELGDSALYFCASSVVAGGWNEQFFGPGTRLTVL.

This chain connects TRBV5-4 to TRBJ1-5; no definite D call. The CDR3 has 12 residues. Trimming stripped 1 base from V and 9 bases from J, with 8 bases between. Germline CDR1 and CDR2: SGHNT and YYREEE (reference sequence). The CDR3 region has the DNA TGTGCCAGCAGCTTGTGGGGAGGGCCCCAGCATTTT. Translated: CASSLWGGPQHF. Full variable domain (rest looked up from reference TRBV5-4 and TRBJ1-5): ETGVTQSPTHLIKTRGQQVTLRCSSQSGHNTVSWYQQALGQGPQFIFQYYREEENGRGNFPPRFSGLQFPNYSSELNVNALELDDSALYLCASSLWGGPQHFGDGTRLSIL.

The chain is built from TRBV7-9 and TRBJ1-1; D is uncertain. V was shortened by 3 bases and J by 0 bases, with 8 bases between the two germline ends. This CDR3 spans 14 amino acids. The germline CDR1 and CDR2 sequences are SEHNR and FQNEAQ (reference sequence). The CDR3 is CASSFRGVNTEAFF. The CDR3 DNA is TGTGCCAGCAGCTTCCGGGGTGTGAACACTGAAGCTTTCTTT.

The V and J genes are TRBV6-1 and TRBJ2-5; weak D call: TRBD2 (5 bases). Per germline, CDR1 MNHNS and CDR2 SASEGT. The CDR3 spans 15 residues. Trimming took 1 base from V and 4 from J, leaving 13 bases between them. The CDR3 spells CASSEDAGPGETQYF. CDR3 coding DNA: TGTGCCAGCAGTGAAGACGCGGGCCCGGGAGAGACCCAGTACTTC.

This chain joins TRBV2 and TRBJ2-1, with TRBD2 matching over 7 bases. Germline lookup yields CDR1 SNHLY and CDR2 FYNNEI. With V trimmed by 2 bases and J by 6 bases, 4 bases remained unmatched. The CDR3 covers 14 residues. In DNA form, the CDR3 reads TGTGCCAGCAGTGAACTGGTAGCGGGCAATGAGCAGTTCTTC. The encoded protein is CASSELVAGNEQFF.

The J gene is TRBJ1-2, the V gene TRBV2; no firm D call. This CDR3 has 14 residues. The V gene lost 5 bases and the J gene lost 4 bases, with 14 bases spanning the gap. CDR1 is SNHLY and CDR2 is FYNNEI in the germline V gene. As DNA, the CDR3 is TGTGCCAGCAGTAGCCTGGCATTTCGCTATGGCTACACCTTC. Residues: CASSSLAFRYGYTF. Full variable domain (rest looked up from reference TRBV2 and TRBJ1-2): EPEVTQTPSHQVTQMGQEVILRCVPISNHLYFYWYRQILGQKVEFLVSFYNNEISEKSEIFDDQFSVERPDGSNFTLKIRSTKLEDSAMYFCASSSLAFRYGYTFGSGTRLTVV.

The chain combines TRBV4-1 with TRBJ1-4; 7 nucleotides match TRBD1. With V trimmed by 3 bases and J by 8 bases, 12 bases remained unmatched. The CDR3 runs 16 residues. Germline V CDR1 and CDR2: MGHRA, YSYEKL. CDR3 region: CASSHTTGTVREKLFF. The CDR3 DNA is TGCGCCAGCAGCCATACAACTGGGACAGTACGGGAAAAACTGTTTTTT.

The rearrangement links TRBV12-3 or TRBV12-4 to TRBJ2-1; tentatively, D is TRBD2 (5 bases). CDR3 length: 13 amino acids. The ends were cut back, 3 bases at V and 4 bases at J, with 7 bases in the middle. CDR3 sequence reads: CASSLGGYNEQFF. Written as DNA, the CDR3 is TGTGCCAGCAGTTTGGGCGGGTACAATGAGCAGTTCTTC.

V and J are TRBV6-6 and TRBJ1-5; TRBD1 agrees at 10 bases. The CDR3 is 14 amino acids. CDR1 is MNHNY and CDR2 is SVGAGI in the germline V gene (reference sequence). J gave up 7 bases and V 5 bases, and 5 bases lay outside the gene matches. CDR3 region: CASSPTTGGQPQHF. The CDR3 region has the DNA TGTGCCAGCAGTCCCACGACAGGGGGCCAGCCCCAGCATTTT.

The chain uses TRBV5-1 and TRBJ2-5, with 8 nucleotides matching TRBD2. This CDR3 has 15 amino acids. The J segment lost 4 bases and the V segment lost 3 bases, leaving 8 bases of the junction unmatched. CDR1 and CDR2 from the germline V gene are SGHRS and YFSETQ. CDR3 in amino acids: CASSSGTRKGETQYF. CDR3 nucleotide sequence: TGCGCCAGCAGCTCCGGGACTAGGAAGGGAGAGACCCAGTACTTC.

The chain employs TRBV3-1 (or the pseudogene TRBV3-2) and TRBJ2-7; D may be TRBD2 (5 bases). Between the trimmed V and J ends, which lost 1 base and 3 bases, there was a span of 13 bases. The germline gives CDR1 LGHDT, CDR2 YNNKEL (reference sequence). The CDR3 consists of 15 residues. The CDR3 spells CASSQGYRTVYEQYF. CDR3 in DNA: TGTGCCAGCAGCCAAGGATATAGGACTGTCTACGAGCAGTACTTC.

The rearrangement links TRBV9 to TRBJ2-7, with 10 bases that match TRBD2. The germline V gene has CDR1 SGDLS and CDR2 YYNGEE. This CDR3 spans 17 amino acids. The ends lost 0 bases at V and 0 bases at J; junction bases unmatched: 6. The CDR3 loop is CASSVGPSGGLSYEQYF. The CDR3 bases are TGTGCCAGCAGCGTAGGCCCTAGCGGGGGCCTCTCCTACGAGCAGTACTTC.